One and the same sample provided the 3 T cell receptor beta chains below, sequenced in a study of T-cell reconstitution after alpha-beta-depleted transplantation in children. Preparing the TCRbeta library involved the use of unique molecular identifiers. Each CDR3 protein gets one entry after TCRdb re-called the PCR reads with MiXCR. Counted here are around 400,000 distinct CDR3 sequences, 11% occurring once; the ten biggest clones make up 4.5% to 6.5%. The input for sequencing was PBMCs from the stem cell graft donor, taken from the stem cell graft. Every receptor here comes from a human donor who donated a stem cell graft to a child with acute myeloid leukemia.

Only a few counts were recorded for this clonotype. The chain employs TRBV5-1 and TRBJ1-4, with 8 positions matching TRBD1. The CDR3 is 13 residues long. Germline values: CDR1 SGHRS, CDR2 YFSETQ. With 3 bases clipped from V and 11 bases from J, the junction kept 6 bases outside the gene matches. CDR3 in DNA: TGCGCCAGCAGCTACGGACAGGGTTGGAAACTGTTTTTT. Residues: CASSYGQGWKLFF.

In this sample, this clonotype turned up a few times. The chain joins TRBV6-5 to TRBJ1-4; a possible D gene is TRBD1 (5 bases). The CDR3 has 16 amino acids. Germline values: CDR1 MNHEY, CDR2 SVGAGI. The V gene lost 4 bases and the J gene lost 6 bases, with 18 bases spanning the gap. For the CDR3, the DNA is TGTGCCAGCAGTTCCAGGGTACATCTGAATGATGAAAAACTGTTTTTT. Protein product: CASSSRVHLNDEKLFF.

Ten or more counts support this clonotype. The CDR3 spells CASSLAPGAVLTATNEKLFF. As DNA, the CDR3 is TGTGCCAGCAGCTTAGCCCCAGGGGCCGTCCTTACGGCAACTAATGAAAAACTGTTTTTT. The V gene is TRBV7-2, the J gene TRBJ1-4; tentative D call: TRBD1 (6 bases). V dropped 0 bases and J dropped 0 bases, with 20 bases sitting between them. The CDR3 has 20 amino acids. In germline, CDR1 is SGHTA, CDR2 FQGNSA.